The present T cell receptor (beta chain) was sequenced within a study of cytomegalovirus exposure and HLA in healthy donors. At the level of the study: About four fifths of 300 to 450 genotyped donors fell in the Caucasian-associated ancestry cluster. Notes on the study in general: The study recorded around 160 TCR beta chains that were cytomegalovirus-associated. A later analysis found that most CMV-associated TCR beta chains appeared HLA-restricted. Among the CMV-associated chains, three were confirmed in vitro as specific for CMV antigens.

J was trimmed by 6 bases and V by 5 bases; bases with no gene match: 3. CDR1 and CDR2 from the germline V gene are MDHEN and SYDVKM. This CDR3 has 12 amino acids. The PCR made use of 60 Vbeta and 13 Jbeta primers. Assay: immunoSEQ multiplex PCR; the TCRdb copy retains only in-frame clones and omits some. Of 200,000 to 250,000 clones listed, roughly four fifths were seen once; the top ten hold 0.58%. Regarding this clone: Its antigen remains unknown.

This sequence was found in a woman aged 35 to 49 in good health and CMV-seronegative. This chain uses TRBV28 with TRBJ2-7; 8 bases match TRBD1. The sequenced sample consisted of PBMCs. In DNA form, the CDR3 reads TGTGCCAGCAGTCAGGGGGCGCTCGAGCAGTACTTC. Its protein product is CASSQGALEQYF.